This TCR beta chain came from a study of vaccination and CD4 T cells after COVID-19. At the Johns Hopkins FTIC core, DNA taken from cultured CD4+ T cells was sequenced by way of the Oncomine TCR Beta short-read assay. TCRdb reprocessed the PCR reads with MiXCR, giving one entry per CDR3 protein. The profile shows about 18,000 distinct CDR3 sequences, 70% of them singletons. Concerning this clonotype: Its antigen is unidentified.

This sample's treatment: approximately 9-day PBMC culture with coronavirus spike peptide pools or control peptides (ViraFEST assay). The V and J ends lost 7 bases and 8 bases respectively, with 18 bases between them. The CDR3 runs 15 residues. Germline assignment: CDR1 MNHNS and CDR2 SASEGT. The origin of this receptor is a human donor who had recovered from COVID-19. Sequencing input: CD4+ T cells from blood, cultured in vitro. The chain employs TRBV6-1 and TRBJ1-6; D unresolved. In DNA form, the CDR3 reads TGTGCCAGCAACCCCGAAGGGTGGACTGATTCACCCCTCCACTTT. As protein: CASNPEGWTDSPLHF.